This is a list of T cell receptor beta chains from one sample in a study of Graves' ophthalmopathy and Graves' hyperthyroidism. From the multiplex PCR reads, TCRdb called clonotypes with MiXCR, one entry per CDR3 protein. The data hold roughly 400,000 distinct CDR3 sequences, with 15% observed a single time. The source material was peripheral blood. These receptors were taken from a woman younger than 30 with stable Graves' hyperthyroidism. Both conserved end residues are part of each CDR3. Each record gives: J gene, D gene, V gene, clone size, CDR3 DNA, CDR3 protein. A D gene is named only where the DNA matches it firmly. Where a row states a size, it is once, few, many or the class of an expanded clone; other rows omit it.

TRBJ2-3 | TRBD1 | TRBV11-1 | - | TGTGCCAGCAGCTCCGGGACAGTCCGCACAGATACGCAGTATTTT | CASSSGTVRTDTQYF
TRBJ1-2 | - | TRBV20-1 | many | TGCAGTGCTAGAGATCCGCAGGGAGACTATGGCTACACCTTC | CSARDPQGDYGYTF
TRBJ2-7 | TRBD2 | TRBV27 | many | TGTGCCAGCGCCTCGGGGGGTCTACCCTACGAGCAGTACTTC | CASASGGLPYEQYF
TRBJ1-2 | TRBD1 | TRBV7-2 | many | TGTGCCAGCAGCCGAGCGGACAGGGGGCATGGCTACACCTTC | CASSRADRGHGYTF
TRBJ2-2 | - | TRBV5-1 | - | TGCGCCAGCAGCCACGGCGGGGGCCACGGGGAGCTGTTTTTT | CASSHGGGHGELFF
TRBJ1-5 | - | TRBV11-2 | many | TGTGCCAGCAGCTTAGGAGGGGGACCCGAATCCCAGCATTTT | CASSLGGGPESQHF
TRBJ1-1 | - | TRBV7-2 | many | TGTGCCAGCAGCTTGTTGACAGTGAACACTGAAGCTTTCTTT | CASSLLTVNTEAFF
TRBJ2-2 | - | TRBV29-1 | many | TGCAGCGTTGAAGGGACAACGAACACCGGGGAGCTGTTTTTT | CSVEGTTNTGELFF
TRBJ2-5 | TRBD2 | TRBV6-2/TRBV6-3 | many | TGTGCCAGCAGCGGCCCCCCTAGCGGGGATCAAGAGACCCAGTACTTC | CASSGPPSGDQETQYF
TRBJ1-1 | - | TRBV14 | many | TGTGCCAGCACTCTTTGGGGGGGCGCGGACACTGAAGCTTTCTTT | CASTLWGGADTEAFF
TRBJ2-5 | TRBD1 | TRBV7-6 | many | TGTGCCAGCAGCTTCCCTCCCACAGGGGAAGAGACCCAGTACTTC | CASSFPPTGEETQYF
TRBJ2-2 | - | TRBV7-2 | few | TGTGCCAGCAGCACCGAGGAGTGGTGGAGGGAGCTGTTTTTT | CASSTEEWWRELFF
TRBJ2-7 | TRBD1 | TRBV6-2/TRBV6-3 | many | TGTGCCAGCAGTTTGACAGGGAACGAGCAGTACTTC | CASSLTGNEQYF
TRBJ1-1 | - | TRBV12-3/TRBV12-4 | many | TGTGCCAGCAGTTTAGTGATGGAGGGACCAACTATAACGGACACTGAAGCTTTCTTT | CASSLVMEGPTITDTEAFF